This is a list of T cell receptor beta chains from one sample in a study of T cells after yellow fever vaccination. MiXCR, applied by TCRdb to the 5' RACE reads, yields one record per CDR3 protein. The sample has almost 600,000 distinct CDR3 sequences; about 14% are singletons. Sample: PBMCs, taken on the day of the yellow fever booster vaccination. Source of these receptors: a man aged 30 to 39 who received the YFV17D yellow fever vaccine. The CDR3 runs from the conserved cysteine through the conserved F or W. The D gene is left open where the match is weak. Clone size is not always given. Where it is, it says once, few, many or a class for expanded clones.

D gene: .; J gene: TRBJ2-1; V gene: TRBV12-3/TRBV12-4; clone size: few; CDR3 DNA: TGTGCCAGCAGCCCTACCTTGGATGCTACAGGTGAGCAGTTCTTC; CDR3 protein: CASSPTLDATGEQFF
D gene: TRBD2; J gene: TRBJ2-1; V gene: TRBV7-8; clone size: few; CDR3 DNA: TGTGCCAGCAGTCTGAGACTAGCGGGAGAAAATGAGCAGTTCTTC; CDR3 protein: CASSLRLAGENEQFF
D gene: .; J gene: TRBJ1-4; V gene: TRBV20-1; clone size: few; CDR3 DNA: TGCAGTGCTTCCCAGGCGGGGGAAACTAATGAAAAACTGTTTTTT; CDR3 protein: CSASQAGETNEKLFF
D gene: .; J gene: TRBJ2-5; V gene: TRBV5-6; clone size: .; CDR3 DNA: TGTGCCAGCAGCTCCTTAAGGACACAGGGTGGAGAGACCCAGTACTTC; CDR3 protein: CASSSLRTQGGETQYF
D gene: .; J gene: TRBJ1-2; V gene: TRBV4-3; clone size: few; CDR3 DNA: TGCGCCAGCAGCCAAGGACTCCTGAAGGGCTACACCTTC; CDR3 protein: CASSQGLLKGYTF
D gene: .; J gene: TRBJ2-7; V gene: TRBV28; clone size: .; CDR3 DNA: TGTGCCAGCAGTTTTAGTCTCGGCGAGCAGTACTTC; CDR3 protein: CASSFSLGEQYF
D gene: TRBD2; J gene: TRBJ2-7; V gene: TRBV28; clone size: few; CDR3 DNA: TGTGCCAGCAGCTTGGGCGGGAGCGTCGGCGAGCAGTACTTC; CDR3 protein: CASSLGGSVGEQYF
D gene: .; J gene: TRBJ2-7; V gene: TRBV6-2/TRBV6-3; clone size: .; CDR3 DNA: TGTGCCAGCAGTTACTCGTCATCCGGGAGCCGACTCGACGAGCAGTACTTC; CDR3 protein: CASSYSSSGSRLDEQYF
D gene: TRBD2; J gene: TRBJ2-1; V gene: TRBV12-3/TRBV12-4; clone size: few; CDR3 DNA: TGTGCCAGCAGACGCCAGACTAGCGGGAGGTCAGGAAATGAGCAGTTCTTC; CDR3 protein: CASRRQTSGRSGNEQFF
D gene: .; J gene: TRBJ1-2; V gene: TRBV12-3/TRBV12-4; clone size: few; CDR3 DNA: TGTGCCAGCAGTTCAACAGGGTTAGCTAACTATGGCTACACCTTC; CDR3 protein: CASSSTGLANYGYTF
D gene: .; J gene: TRBJ2-7; V gene: TRBV29-1; clone size: .; CDR3 DNA: TGCAGCGTTGCGGGTAGTTTTCCCTACGAGCAGTACTTC; CDR3 protein: CSVAGSFPYEQYF
D gene: .; J gene: TRBJ2-1; V gene: TRBV20-1; clone size: .; CDR3 DNA: TGCAGTGCAAGCACCGGGACAGCGGGTCGGAATGAGCAGTTCTTC; CDR3 protein: CSASTGTAGRNEQFF
D gene: TRBD1; J gene: TRBJ2-5; V gene: TRBV4-2; clone size: few; CDR3 DNA: TGTGCCAGCAGAGCACAGGGGGGCGCGGATGAGACCCAGTACTTC; CDR3 protein: CASRAQGGADETQYF
D gene: .; J gene: TRBJ2-1; V gene: TRBV20-1; clone size: few; CDR3 DNA: TGCAGTGCTAGCGGAGAATCCTACAATGAGCAGTTCTTC; CDR3 protein: CSASGESYNEQFF
D gene: TRBD2; J gene: TRBJ2-2; V gene: TRBV14; clone size: .; CDR3 DNA: TGTGCCAGCCGGACTAGCGGGAGCGGAGGCACCGGGGAGCTGTTTTTT; CDR3 protein: CASRTSGSGGTGELFF
D gene: .; J gene: TRBJ2-5; V gene: TRBV3-1; clone size: .; CDR3 DNA: TGTGCCAGCAGCTTCACAGGGTCGGCAGAGACCCAGTACTTC; CDR3 protein: CASSFTGSAETQYF
D gene: .; J gene: TRBJ2-7; V gene: TRBV29-1; clone size: many; CDR3 DNA: TGCAGCGTTGAAGATCTGGGTTCCTACGAGCAGTACTTC; CDR3 protein: CSVEDLGSYEQYF
D gene: TRBD2; J gene: TRBJ2-3; V gene: TRBV7-2; clone size: .; CDR3 DNA: TGTGCCAGCAGCCTCGGACTAGCGCGTAGTCAGGATACGCAGTATTTT; CDR3 protein: CASSLGLARSQDTQYF
D gene: .; J gene: TRBJ1-5; V gene: TRBV24-1; clone size: .; CDR3 DNA: TGTGCCACCAGTGGTGAAGGGTCCTATCAGCCCCAGCATTTT; CDR3 protein: CATSGEGSYQPQHF
D gene: .; J gene: TRBJ1-1; V gene: TRBV4-3; clone size: .; CDR3 DNA: TGCGCCAGCAGCCAAGATCCCCAGGGAGGCACTGAAGCTTTCTTT; CDR3 protein: CASSQDPQGGTEAFF
D gene: .; J gene: TRBJ2-1; V gene: TRBV18; clone size: few; CDR3 DNA: TGTGCCAGCTCACTTAGGCCCGGGACTGGCCCCTACAATGAGCAGTTCTTC; CDR3 protein: CASSLRPGTGPYNEQFF
D gene: .; J gene: TRBJ2-5; V gene: TRBV19; clone size: .; CDR3 DNA: TGTGCCAGTAGTATATGGTCAGGGAAACAAGAGACCCAGTACTTC; CDR3 protein: CASSIWSGKQETQYF
D gene: .; J gene: TRBJ2-7; V gene: TRBV12-3/TRBV12-4; clone size: few; CDR3 DNA: TGTGCCAGCGGATCTCAGGGTTGGTACGAGCAGTACTTC; CDR3 protein: CASGSQGWYEQYF
D gene: .; J gene: TRBJ2-2; V gene: TRBV24-1; clone size: few; CDR3 DNA: TGTGCCACCTCTACAGTGCCCGGGGAGCTGTTTTTT; CDR3 protein: CATSTVPGELFF
D gene: .; J gene: TRBJ2-1; V gene: TRBV25-1; clone size: few; CDR3 DNA: TGTGCCAGCAGTGGTCCCCTGCGGAGCCTCGACAATGAGCAGTTCTTC; CDR3 protein: CASSGPLRSLDNEQFF
D gene: TRBD2; J gene: TRBJ2-3; V gene: TRBV10-2; clone size: .; CDR3 DNA: TGCGCCAGCAAAGAGCGGGAGGGATTTTCCACAGATACGCAGTATTTT; CDR3 protein: CASKEREGFSTDTQYF
D gene: .; J gene: TRBJ2-6; V gene: TRBV7-3; clone size: few; CDR3 DNA: TGTGCCAGCAGCTTAGGGCGGGCCTCTGGGGCCAACGTCCTGACTTTC; CDR3 protein: CASSLGRASGANVLTF
D gene: .; J gene: TRBJ2-1; V gene: TRBV28; clone size: few; CDR3 DNA: TGTGCCAGCACATCACTCTACAATGAGCAGTTCTTC; CDR3 protein: CASTSLYNEQFF
D gene: .; J gene: TRBJ1-4; V gene: TRBV15; clone size: .; CDR3 DNA: TGTGCCACCAGCCCTCAGACTAATGAAAAACTGTTTTTT; CDR3 protein: CATSPQTNEKLFF
D gene: TRBD2; J gene: TRBJ2-1; V gene: TRBV6-1; clone size: .; CDR3 DNA: TGTGCCAGCTCCTTGGGAGGGTGGGGGGAAAGTATCAATGAGCAGTTCTTC; CDR3 protein: CASSLGGWGESINEQFF
D gene: .; J gene: TRBJ1-5; V gene: TRBV28; clone size: many; CDR3 DNA: TGTGCCAGCGGCGGGTCGATGAGTCAGCCCCAGCATTTT; CDR3 protein: CASGGSMSQPQHF
D gene: .; J gene: TRBJ1-2; V gene: TRBV7-6; clone size: few; CDR3 DNA: TGTGCCAGCAGCTTAGAGAGGAGGGAGACAGCCTATGGCTACACCTTC; CDR3 protein: CASSLERRETAYGYTF
D gene: .; J gene: TRBJ2-5; V gene: TRBV7-2; clone size: .; CDR3 DNA: TGTGCCAGCAGCTTAGCGGGAGTCCCGGGTACCCAGTACTTC; CDR3 protein: CASSLAGVPGTQYF
D gene: TRBD2; J gene: TRBJ2-1; V gene: TRBV5-4; clone size: few; CDR3 DNA: TGTGCCAGCAGCTGGGGACTAGCCACGGCCCATGAGCAGTTCTTC; CDR3 protein: CASSWGLATAHEQFF
D gene: .; J gene: TRBJ2-3; V gene: TRBV9; clone size: few; CDR3 DNA: TGTGCCAGCAGGAGTGGACGGACTAGCACAGATACGCAGTATTTT; CDR3 protein: CASRSGRTSTDTQYF
D gene: TRBD2; J gene: TRBJ2-5; V gene: TRBV10-3; clone size: .; CDR3 DNA: TGTGCCATTCGACCATCGAACGGGAGGCACTTTCAAGAGACCCAGTACTTC; CDR3 protein: CAIRPSNGRHFQETQYF
D gene: .; J gene: TRBJ2-1; V gene: TRBV20-1; clone size: few; CDR3 DNA: TGCAGTGCTAGAGGAAGGCACAATGAGCAGTTCTTC; CDR3 protein: CSARGRHNEQFF
D gene: TRBD2; J gene: TRBJ2-1; V gene: TRBV5-1; clone size: many; CDR3 DNA: TGCGCCAGCAGCTTAGCGGGGACGAGGGTCTACAATGAGCAGTTCTTC; CDR3 protein: CASSLAGTRVYNEQFF
D gene: .; J gene: TRBJ2-7; V gene: TRBV20-1; clone size: .; CDR3 DNA: TGCAGCTTAAAGCTCCCCGCGAGCGCCGAGCAGTACTTC; CDR3 protein: CSLKLPASAEQYF
D gene: .; J gene: TRBJ1-2; V gene: TRBV5-1; clone size: many; CDR3 DNA: TGCGCCAGCAGCTTGGGGCAGGGTACTATTGGCTACACCTTC; CDR3 protein: CASSLGQGTIGYTF
D gene: .; J gene: TRBJ2-5; V gene: TRBV5-1; clone size: .; CDR3 DNA: TGCGCCAGCAGCTTGGTTTCAACGGGTCAAGAGACCCAGTACTTC; CDR3 protein: CASSLVSTGQETQYF
D gene: .; J gene: TRBJ2-5; V gene: TRBV7-8; clone size: .; CDR3 DNA: TGTGCCAGCAGCCTCGGTAGTGAAGAGACCCAGTACTTC; CDR3 protein: CASSLGSEETQYF